Each of the 31 T cell receptor beta chains below was sequenced from the same sample in a study of blood T cell repertoires in COVID-19. Assay: immunoSEQ multiplex PCR; the TCRdb copy retains only in-frame clones and omits some. This sample yields tens of thousands of clones, of which 75% to 95% are seen a single time; over 2% belongs to the top ten. The sample comprised peripheral blood. Receptors originate from a man between 60 and 75 years old with acute or convalescent COVID-19.

The rearrangement joins TRBV19 to TRBJ1-2; the match to TRBD1 covers 8 bases. This CDR3 region has 13 residues. Germline V lookup: CDR1 LNHDA, CDR2 SQIVND (reference sequence). V dropped 8 bases and J dropped 5; count of bases not matched to a gene: 7. CDR3 protein: CASFDRGRYGYTF. The CDR3 bases are TGTGCCAGTTTCGACAGGGGTCGATATGGCTACACCTTC.

This clone has a single count. The chain has TRBV28 and TRBJ1-1, with 8 bases aligning to TRBD1. The junction had 4 bases not matched to a gene; V was cut back by 4 bases and J by 0 bases. The germline V gene has CDR1 MDHEN and CDR2 SYDVKM. This CDR3 comprises 15 residues. CDR3 nucleotide sequence: TGTGCCAGCAGTTCCCGACAGGGGATGAACACTGAAGCTTTCTTT. This codes for CASSSRQGMNTEAFF.

This clone was observed a single time. The chain employs TRBV10-3 and TRBJ2-3; maybe TRBD2 (6 bases). CDR1 and CDR2 (germline): ENHRY, SYGVKD. The CDR3 sequence is 15 residues long. Trimming left V 2 bases short and J 2 bases short, with 11 bases between. The CDR3 sequence: CAISEAGPHTDTQYF. For the CDR3, the DNA is TGTGCCATCAGTGAGGCGGGGCCCCACACAGATACGCAGTATTTT.

V gene TRBV7-2 combines with J gene TRBJ2-1, with 8 positions matching TRBD2. The trim removed 5 bases at V and 6 bases at J, leaving 12 bases unmatched. CDR3 length: 16 residues. Germline V gene data show CDR1 as SGHTA and CDR2 as FQGNSA. The CDR3 sequence is CASSLPTSVPPNEQFF. The CDR3 DNA follows: TGTGCCAGCAGCCTCCCGACTAGCGTACCTCCCAATGAGCAGTTCTTC.

This clone was observed a single time. The rearrangement links TRBV27 to TRBJ2-2; D may be TRBD2 (7 bases). The CDR3 is made up of 17 amino acids. The V gene's germline CDR1 is MNHEY and CDR2 SMNVEV (reference sequence). V lost 5 bases and J 6 bases, leaving 22 bases between the germline ends. CDR3 DNA sequence: TGTGCCAGCAGTCTCCAATATGGGGGGGCTGGGGCCGGGGAGCTGTTTTTT. Translated, it gives CASSLQYGGAGAGELFF.

The chain recombines TRBV12-5 with TRBJ1-6, with D perhaps TRBD1 (5 bases). The CDR3 consists of 12 residues. CDR1 and CDR2 from the germline V gene are LGHNT and FRNRAP. Trimming removed 3 bases from V and 9 bases from J, with 6 bases in between. The CDR3 sequence is CASGLQVSPLHF. CDR3 nucleotides: TGTGCTAGTGGTTTACAGGTTTCACCCCTCCACTTT. Using reference TRBV12-5 and TRBJ1-6 for the parts outside the CDR3, the full variable domain is DARVTQTPRHKVTEMGQEVTMRCQPILGHNTVFWYRQTMMQGLELLAYFRNRAPLDDSGMPKDRFSAEMPDATLATLKIQPSEPRDSAVYFCASGLQVSPLHFGNGTRLTVT.

The V call is TRBV19, the J call TRBJ1-2, with unresolved D. The CDR3 runs to 12 residues. Germline V gene lookup returns CDR1 LNHDA and CDR2 SQIVND (reference sequence). The V gene lost 3 bases and the J gene lost 10 bases, with 12 bases spanning the gap. The CDR3 is CASSMGAGDYTF. CDR3 nucleotide sequence: TGTGCCAGTAGTATGGGAGCAGGTGACTACACCTTC.

The CDR3 spells CASSLGTAYSNQPQHF. Written as DNA, the CDR3 is TGTGCCAGCAGCTTGGGGACAGCATATAGCAATCAGCCCCAGCATTTT. The chain carries TRBV5-5 and TRBJ1-5, with D perhaps TRBD1 (6 bases). The CDR3 totals 16 residues. The germline gives CDR1 SGHKS, CDR2 YYEKEE (reference sequence). Between the trimmed V and J ends, which lost 0 bases and 0 bases, there was a span of 10 bases.

This chain connects TRBV7-2 to TRBJ2-5; 8 bases are a match to TRBD1. Germline loops: CDR1 SGHTA, CDR2 FQGNSA. V shed 1 base and J 3 bases; nucleotides not matched to a gene: 4. This CDR3 has 15 residues. CDR3 loop: CASSLGRGREETQYF. Here the CDR3 DNA reads TGTGCCAGCAGCTTAGGCAGGGGGCGCGAAGAGACCCAGTACTTC.

The rearrangement uses TRBV5-1 and TRBJ2-7, with no clear D. This CDR3 has 13 residues. Per germline, CDR1 SGHRS and CDR2 YFSETQ. Trimming stripped 1 base from V and 3 bases from J, with 8 bases between. The CDR3 region has the DNA TGCGCCAGCAGCTTGAAGGCGGACTACGAGCAGTACTTC. Protein sequence: CASSLKADYEQYF.

This chain joins TRBV15 and TRBJ2-7; D is unclear. V was clipped by 4 bases and J by 0 bases, with 10 bases between them. Germline loops: CDR1 LNHNV, CDR2 YYDKDF (reference sequence). The CDR3 covers 14 residues. The DNA for the CDR3 is TGTGCCACCAGCACAGGTCTAATCTCCTACGAGCAGTACTTC. Its protein product is CATSTGLISYEQYF.

This rearrangement joins TRBV6-2 or TRBV6-3 to TRBJ1-1, with D maybe TRBD1 (6 bases). V shed 5 bases and J shed 1 base, with 14 bases lying between them. Per germline, CDR1 MNHEY and CDR2 SVGEGT. The CDR3 has 15 residues. The CDR3 here is CASSTIQGKNTEAFF. The CDR3 region has the DNA TGTGCCAGCAGTACGATACAGGGTAAGAACACTGAAGCTTTCTTT.

The chain links TRBV15 to TRBJ2-3, with a possible D match to TRBD2 (5 bases). The CDR3 is 14 amino acids. Germline lookup yields CDR1 LNHNV and CDR2 YYDKDF (reference sequence). V lost 5 bases to trimming and J lost 6 bases, with 15 bases between them. DNA of the CDR3: TGTGCCACCAGCTTCTCCCGGGGTGCGGATACGCAGTATTTT. Amino acid sequence: CATSFSRGADTQYF.

The gene calls are TRBV2 and TRBJ2-1, with 12 nucleotides matching TRBD2. CDR1 and CDR2 from the germline V gene are SNHLY and FYNNEI. This CDR3 region has 16 residues. J was trimmed by 9 bases and V by 7 bases; bases with no gene match: 13. As DNA, the CDR3 is TGTGCCAGCAAGGGTTCTAGCGGGAGGGCCTCCGGTGAGCAGTTCTTC. It translates to CASKGSSGRASGEQFF.

This chain joins TRBV6-5 and TRBJ2-1; D is perhaps TRBD2 (6 bases). V lost 6 bases to trimming and J lost 5 bases, with 11 bases between them. The CDR3 is 13 amino acids. Germline V CDR1 and CDR2: MNHEY, SVGAGI. The CDR3 region has the DNA TGTGCCAGCAGGAACCGGGGGAACAATGAGCAGTTCTTC. This sequence encodes CASRNRGNNEQFF.

This clone is a singleton in its sample. CDR3 sequence: CASTSQGYTGELFF. For the CDR3, the DNA is TGTGCCAGCACCTCACAGGGTTACACCGGGGAGCTGTTTTTT. The chain has TRBV2 and TRBJ2-2; TRBD1 is a possible D gene (6 bases). The CDR3 totals 14 residues. CDR1 and CDR2 from the germline V gene are SNHLY and FYNNEI. Trimming cost V 7 bases and J 3 bases, with 12 bases left between them.

This chain uses TRBV5-1 with TRBJ2-1; 9 nucleotides line up with TRBD1. V lost 4 bases, J lost 6 bases, and 11 bases stayed unmatched. The germline gives CDR1 SGHRS, CDR2 YFSETQ. The CDR3 spans 16 residues. The CDR3 protein is CASSGSTGGPSNEQFF. The DNA of the CDR3 is TGCGCCAGCAGCGGGTCAACAGGGGGCCCCAGCAATGAGCAGTTCTTC.

The chain combines TRBV30 with TRBJ1-1; maybe TRBD1 (6 bases). The CDR3 extends over 14 amino acids. The V end was cut by 2 bases, the J end by 4 bases, with 14 bases between. From germline, CDR1 is GTSNPN and CDR2 SVGIG (reference sequence). The CDR3 DNA sequence: TGTGCCTGGAGTACGGGGGGGGCGAGCACTGAAGCTTTCTTT. Translating it yields CAWSTGGASTEAFF. Filled out from reference TRBV30 and TRBJ1-1, the complete variable domain reads SQTIHQWPATLVQPVGSPLSLECTVEGTSNPNLYWYRQAAGRGLQLLFYSVGIGQISSEVPQNLSASRPQDRQFILSSKKLLLSDSGFYLCAWSTGGASTEAFFGQGTRLTVV.

The rearrangement links TRBV30 to TRBJ2-1; 12 bases match TRBD2. The CDR3 sequence is 20 residues long. V trimming: 0 bases; J trimming: 8 bases; junction bases outside the gene matches: 20. The germline V gene encodes CDR1 GTSNPN and CDR2 SVGIG (reference sequence). In DNA, the CDR3 is TGTGCCTGGAGTGTAAAGGGGGCTAGCGGGAGGGATGGGTCAGTCTATGAGCAGTTCTTC. Protein: CAWSVKGASGRDGSVYEQFF.

The rearrangement joins TRBV3-1 (or the pseudogene TRBV3-2) to TRBJ2-5; 8 bases agree with TRBD2. The CDR3 contains 14 residues. Germline V gene lookup returns CDR1 LGHDT and CDR2 YNNKEL (reference sequence). The V and J ends lost 1 base and 4 bases, in that order; junction bases with no gene match: 2. This CDR3 is CASSQVREAETQYF. For the CDR3, the DNA is TGTGCCAGCAGCCAAGTGCGGGAGGCAGAGACCCAGTACTTC.

J is TRBJ2-1 and V is TRBV4-2, with 8 bases matching TRBD2. CDR1 and CDR2 from the germline V gene are LGHNA and YNFKEQ. This CDR3 spans 17 amino acids. Trimming cost V 0 bases and J 7 bases; bases outside gene matches: 11. CDR3 coding DNA: TGTGCCAGCAGCCAAGACCAGTCCGGGACTAGGTTGAATGAGCAGTTCTTC. This translates into CASSQDQSGTRLNEQFF.

The chain joins TRBV5-1 to TRBJ1-2, with D possibly TRBD1 on 5 matching bases. Between the trimmed V and J ends, which lost 4 bases and 2 bases, there was a span of 12 bases. In germline, CDR1 is SGHRS, CDR2 YFSETQ. CDR3 length equals 14 residues. CDR3 bases: TGCGCCAGCAGCCCGGACATTCCCAACTATGGCTACACCTTC. This translates into CASSPDIPNYGYTF.

This clone has only one observation. The J gene is TRBJ2-1, the V gene TRBV6-2 or TRBV6-3; 11 nucleotides agree with TRBD2. Germline V lookup: CDR1 MNHEY, CDR2 SVGEGT. The V gene end was trimmed by 6 bases and the J gene end by 5 bases; junction bases not matched to a gene: 9. The CDR3 is 16 amino acids. The CDR3 DNA reads as TGTGCCAGCAGCCCTTACGCACTAGCGGGAGACAATGAGCAGTTCTTC. Translation gives CASSPYALAGDNEQFF.

The rearrangement links TRBV5-1 to TRBJ2-7, with D unresolved. This CDR3 has 15 residues. Trimming took off 2 bases at V and 1 base at J, with 13 bases between the two ends. Germline values: CDR1 SGHRS, CDR2 YFSETQ. The CDR3 DNA reads TGCGCCAGCAGCTTCTCAGGATATGGGTCCTACGAGCAGTACTTC. Its translation is CASSFSGYGSYEQYF.

The chain joins TRBV24-1 to TRBJ2-2; 9 nucleotides agree with TRBD1. The V segment lost 7 bases and the J segment 3 bases; nucleotides outside the gene matches: 11. The CDR3 sequence is 17 residues long. Per germline, CDR1 KGHDR and CDR2 SFDVKD. The CDR3 region has the DNA TGTGCCACCAGCCCTTTGGGACAGGGTACCGACACCGGGGAGCTGTTTTTT. Protein product: CATSPLGQGTDTGELFF.

The sample holds one count of this clone. The CDR3 loop is CASSLDREGNQPQHF. CDR3 DNA: TGCGCCAGCAGCTTGGACAGGGAAGGCAATCAGCCCCAGCATTTT. V usage is TRBV5-1 and J usage is TRBJ1-5; a possible D gene is TRBD1 (6 bases). V was pared by 0 bases and J by 2 bases, with 9 bases between. This CDR3 region has 15 residues. The germline V gene has CDR1 SGHRS and CDR2 YFSETQ.

The sample holds one count of this clone. At the DNA level, this CDR3 is encoded by other sequences in the same sample as well. The V call is TRBV13, the J call TRBJ1-1, with TRBD1 matching 9 bases. The CDR3 spans 13 residues. V trimming: 5 bases; J trimming: 4 bases; junction bases outside the gene matches: 2. Germline CDR1 PRHDT, CDR2 FYEKMQ (reference sequence). The CDR3 here is CASSLDRGTEAFF. CDR3 in DNA: TGTGCCAGCAGCCTGGACAGGGGCACTGAAGCTTTCTTT.

This chain links TRBV5-1 with TRBJ2-3, with D tentatively TRBD1 (5 bases). V dropped 0 bases and J dropped 5 bases, with 10 bases sitting between them. Germline V lookup: CDR1 SGHRS, CDR2 YFSETQ. CDR3 length: 14 residues. CDR3 nucleotides: TGCGCCAGCAGCTTGGGCGGCAGGGAAGATACGCAGTATTTT. This translates into CASSLGGREDTQYF.

This clone was counted once. V is TRBV3-1 (or the pseudogene TRBV3-2) and J is TRBJ1-5; possibly TRBD1 for D (6 bases). Between the trimmed V and J ends, which lost 5 bases and 4 bases, there was a span of 21 bases. The CDR3 totals 17 residues. Germline-derived CDR1 and CDR2 are LGHDT and YNNKEL (reference sequence). The CDR3 reads CASSESGGARRNQPQHF. In DNA form, the CDR3 reads TGTGCCAGCAGCGAAAGCGGGGGGGCTCGAAGGAATCAGCCCCAGCATTTT.

The gene calls are TRBV19 and TRBJ1-2, with a possible D match to TRBD1 (5 bases). The V gene lost 4 bases and the J gene lost 4 bases, with 16 bases spanning the gap. CDR3 length equals 15 residues. Germline V gene lookup returns CDR1 LNHDA and CDR2 SQIVND (reference sequence). The CDR3 nucleotides read TGTGCCAGTAGTACGCCCGGGGGGGTTGGCTATGGCTACACCTTC. Protein: CASSTPGGVGYGYTF.

The chain links TRBV27 to TRBJ1-3, with TRBD1 matching over 9 bases. Germline trimming cut 5 bases from V and 1 base from J; bases unmatched to any gene: 9. This CDR3 region has 17 residues. Germline CDR1 MNHEY, CDR2 SMNVEV (reference sequence). The CDR3 nucleotides are TGTGCCAGCAGTCGGCGATCGACAGGGGGTTCTGGAAACACCATATATTTT. Translation: CASSRRSTGGSGNTIYF.